The 13 T cell receptor beta chains below all came from one sample that was sequenced in a study of cytotoxic CD8 clonotypes in ibrutinib-treated CLL. Profiled with immunoSEQ multiplex PCR; TCRdb holds only in-frame clones, not every one. The table has some 150,000 clones, about 80% seen once; the top ten hold 25% to 35%. The material was PBMCs, obtained after 12 months of ibrutinib treatment. The receptors here all came from a human donor with chronic lymphocytic leukemia.

The chain employs TRBV13 and TRBJ2-7, with D hard to call. Deletions cut 2 bases from V and 0 bases from J, with 2 bases between. The germline V gene encodes CDR1 PRHDT and CDR2 FYEKMQ (reference sequence). The CDR3 loop spans 12 amino acids. The CDR3 DNA follows: TGTGCCAGCAGCTTAAACTCCTACGAGCAGTACTTC. It yields the protein CASSLNSYEQYF.

V usage is TRBV14 and J usage is TRBJ2-7; D gene unclear. Germline V gene lookup returns CDR1 SGHDN and CDR2 FVKESK. The CDR3 runs to 15 residues. The V end lost 0 bases, the J end lost 3 bases, and 12 bases lay between the germline ends. The CDR3, as DNA: TGTGCCAGCAGCCAAGAGACTCTAATTTTCTACGAGCAGTACTTC. Its protein product is CASSQETLIFYEQYF.

This chain joins TRBV5-6 and TRBJ2-7, with a tentative D call TRBD2 (6 bases). Germline V gene lookup returns CDR1 SGHDT and CDR2 YYEEEE. V shed 2 bases and J shed 2 bases, with 11 bases lying between them. This CDR3 has 14 amino acids. The CDR3 DNA is TGTGCCAGCAGCTTCGGATGGGGGGCCTACGAGCAGTACTTC. It codes for CASSFGWGAYEQYF. The full variable domain, with the rest looked up from reference TRBV5-6 and TRBJ2-7, is DAGVTQSPTHLIKTRGQQVTLRCSPKSGHDTVSWYQQALGQGPQFIFQYYEEEERQRGNFPDRFSGHQFPNYSSELNVNALLLGDSALYLCASSFGWGAYEQYFGPGTRLTVT.

The chain is built from TRBV5-4 and TRBJ1-2; D perhaps matches TRBD1 (6 bases). The length of the CDR3 is 13 residues. Trimming pared 5 bases from V and 5 bases from J, leaving 13 bases between. Germline V gives CDR1 SGHNT, CDR2 YYREEE (reference sequence). As DNA, the CDR3 is TGTGCCAGCAGGCCGGGGGGCGCGTATGGCTACACCTTC. It codes for CASRPGGAYGYTF.

This clone was detected only once. The chain couples TRBV4-1 to TRBJ2-1, with D unclear. The germline V gene has CDR1 MGHRA and CDR2 YSYEKL. V lost 0 bases and J lost 3, with 3 bases in between. The CDR3 consists of 13 residues. The CDR3 loop reads CASSQDGYNEQFF. For the CDR3, the DNA is TGCGCCAGCAGCCAAGACGGCTACAATGAGCAGTTCTTC.

The chain has TRBV28 and TRBJ1-4; no firm D call. The CDR3 covers 14 residues. Trimming shortened V by 3 bases and J by 10 bases, and 15 bases separated the two germline ends. Germline CDR1 reads MDHEN; CDR2 reads SYDVKM. The chain's CDR3 is CASSLVESVGKLFF. The DNA for the CDR3 is TGTGCCAGCAGTTTGGTCGAATCGGTGGGAAAACTGTTTTTT.

This clone was seen more than once but under ten times. This rearrangement joins TRBV7-6 to TRBJ1-6; D is ambiguous. Germline V CDR1 and CDR2: SGHVS, FNYEAQ. This CDR3 comprises 15 residues. Trimming took off 0 bases at V and 6 bases at J, with 9 bases between the two ends. The CDR3 loop reads CASSLAWGGNSPLHF. The CDR3 DNA reads TGTGCCAGCAGCTTAGCATGGGGAGGTAATTCACCCCTCCACTTT.

A single count supports this clone. The chain joins TRBV5-1 to TRBJ2-5; either TRBD1 or TRBD2 may supply D (6 bases each). The CDR3 has 13 amino acids. Germline V gene lookup returns CDR1 SGHRS and CDR2 YFSETQ. V was clipped by 4 bases and J by 5 bases, with 12 bases between them. The CDR3 DNA is TGCGCCAGCAGCCCGGGGGCGGGTGAGACCCAGTACTTC. Translated: CASSPGAGETQYF.

This chain uses TRBV9 with TRBJ2-1; D may match TRBD1 or TRBD2 (5 bases each). The germline V gene has CDR1 SGDLS and CDR2 YYNGEE. The CDR3 runs 15 residues. The V end was cut by 1 base, the J end by 5 bases, with 13 bases between. Here the CDR3 DNA reads TGTGCCAGCAGCGTATTGGGGACCCCTCACAATGAGCAGTTCTTC. It yields the protein CASSVLGTPHNEQFF.

The chain carries TRBV6-5 and TRBJ2-7; TRBD1 aligns across 9 bases. CDR1 and CDR2 (germline): MNHEY, SVGAGI. The J segment lost 6 bases and the V segment lost 2 bases, leaving 8 bases of the junction unmatched. CDR3 size: 15 residues. DNA of the CDR3: TGTGCCAGCAGTTACCTTGGGACAGGGCGGCGCGAGCAGTACTTC. Translation gives CASSYLGTGRREQYF.

In nucleotides, the CDR3 is TGTGCCAGCAGTGAAGCGGGCGGGACAGTAGGCAATCAGCCCCAGCATTTT. Encoded protein: CASSEAGGTVGNQPQHF. The chain uses TRBV6-1 and TRBJ1-5; 7 nucleotides align to TRBD1. The CDR3 sequence is 17 residues long. Per germline, CDR1 MNHNS and CDR2 SASEGT. With V trimmed by 0 bases and J by 2 bases, 7 bases remained unmatched.

V gene TRBV5-5 combines with J gene TRBJ2-7; 11 bases are shared with TRBD1. Germline-derived CDR1 and CDR2 are SGHKS and YYEKEE (reference sequence). The CDR3 sequence is 17 residues long. Trimming cost V 4 bases and J 3 bases; bases outside gene matches: 12. CDR3 loop: CASSQKIAGQGGYEQYF. The CDR3 DNA reads as TGTGCCAGCAGCCAGAAGATTGCGGGACAGGGGGGCTACGAGCAGTACTTC.

In DNA, the CDR3 is TGTGCCAGCACCCTGGCCAGCTTCTCTGGAAACACCATATATTTT. Translation: CASTLASFSGNTIYF. The genes are TRBV28 and TRBJ1-3; D is unclear. Trimming removed 7 bases at V and 0 bases at J, with 13 bases between. The CDR3 is 15 amino acids. CDR1 is MDHEN and CDR2 is SYDVKM in the germline V gene.